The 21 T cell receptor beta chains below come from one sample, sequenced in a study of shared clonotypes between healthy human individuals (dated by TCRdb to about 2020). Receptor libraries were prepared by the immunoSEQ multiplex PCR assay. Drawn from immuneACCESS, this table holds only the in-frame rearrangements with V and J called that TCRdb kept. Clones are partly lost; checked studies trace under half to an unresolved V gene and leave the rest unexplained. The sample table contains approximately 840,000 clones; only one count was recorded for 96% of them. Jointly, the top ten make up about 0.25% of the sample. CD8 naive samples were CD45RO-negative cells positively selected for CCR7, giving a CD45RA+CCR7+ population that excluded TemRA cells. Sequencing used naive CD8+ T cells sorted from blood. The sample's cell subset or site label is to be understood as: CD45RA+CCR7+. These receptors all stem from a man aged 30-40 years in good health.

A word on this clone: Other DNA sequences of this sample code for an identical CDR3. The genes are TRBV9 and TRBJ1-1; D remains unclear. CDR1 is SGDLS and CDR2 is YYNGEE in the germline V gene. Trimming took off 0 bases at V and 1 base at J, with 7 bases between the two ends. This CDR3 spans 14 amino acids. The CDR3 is CASSVEGRNTEAFF. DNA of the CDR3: TGTGCCAGCAGCGTAGAAGGACGGAACACTGAAGCTTTCTTT.

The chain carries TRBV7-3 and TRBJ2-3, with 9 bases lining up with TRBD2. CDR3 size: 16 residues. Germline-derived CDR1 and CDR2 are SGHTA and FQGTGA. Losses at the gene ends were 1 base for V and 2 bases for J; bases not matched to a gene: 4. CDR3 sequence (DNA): TGTGCCAGCAGCTTAATAGCGGGAGAGACCACAGATACGCAGTATTTT. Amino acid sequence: CASSLIAGETTDTQYF. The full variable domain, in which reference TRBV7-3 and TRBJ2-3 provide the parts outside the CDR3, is GAGVSQTPSNKVTEKGKYVELRCDPISGHTALYWYRQSLGQGPEFLIYFQGTGAADDSGLPNDRFFAVRPEGSVSTLKIQRTERGDSAVYLCASSLIAGETTDTQYFGPGTRLTVL.

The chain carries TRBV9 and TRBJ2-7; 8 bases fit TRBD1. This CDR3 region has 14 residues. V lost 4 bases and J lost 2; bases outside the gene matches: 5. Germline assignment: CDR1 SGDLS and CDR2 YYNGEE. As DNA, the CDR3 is TGTGCCAGCAGCCCGGGACAGGCAACCTACGAGCAGTACTTC. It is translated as CASSPGQATYEQYF.

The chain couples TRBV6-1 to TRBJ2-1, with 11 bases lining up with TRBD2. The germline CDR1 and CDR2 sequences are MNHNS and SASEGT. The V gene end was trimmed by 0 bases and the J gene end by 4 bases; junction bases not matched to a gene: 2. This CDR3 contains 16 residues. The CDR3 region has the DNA TGTGCCAGCAGTGAAGCTACTAGCGGGAGTTACAATGAGCAGTTCTTC. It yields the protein CASSEATSGSYNEQFF.

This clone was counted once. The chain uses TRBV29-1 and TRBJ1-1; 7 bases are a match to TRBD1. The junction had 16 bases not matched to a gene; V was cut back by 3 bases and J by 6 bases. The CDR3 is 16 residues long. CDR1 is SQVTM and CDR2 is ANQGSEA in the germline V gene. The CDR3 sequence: CSVDFAGGLSLAEAFF. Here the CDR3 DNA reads TGCAGCGTTGACTTTGCAGGGGGACTCTCCCTCGCTGAAGCTTTCTTT.

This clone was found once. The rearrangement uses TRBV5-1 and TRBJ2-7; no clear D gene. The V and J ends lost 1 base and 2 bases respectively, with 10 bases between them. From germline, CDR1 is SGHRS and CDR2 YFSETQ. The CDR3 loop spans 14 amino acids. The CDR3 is CASSLSPSAYEQYF. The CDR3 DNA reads TGCGCCAGCAGCTTGTCTCCATCAGCCTACGAGCAGTACTTC.

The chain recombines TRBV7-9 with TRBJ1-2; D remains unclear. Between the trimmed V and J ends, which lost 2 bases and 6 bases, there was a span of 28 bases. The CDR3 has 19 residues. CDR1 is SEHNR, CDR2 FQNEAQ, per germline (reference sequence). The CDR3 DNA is TGTGCCAGCAGCTTAATCCCCAGGCGCCATGGCTTCGTCGGGGATGGCTACACCTTC. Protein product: CASSLIPRRHGFVGDGYTF.

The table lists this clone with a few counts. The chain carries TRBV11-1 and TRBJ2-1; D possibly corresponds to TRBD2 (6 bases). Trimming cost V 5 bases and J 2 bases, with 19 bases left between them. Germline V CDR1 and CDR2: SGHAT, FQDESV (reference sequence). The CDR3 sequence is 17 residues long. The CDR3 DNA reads TGTGCCAGCAGCGCTCGACTTGGGGACTCGACCTACAATGAGCAGTTCTTC. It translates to CASSARLGDSTYNEQFF.

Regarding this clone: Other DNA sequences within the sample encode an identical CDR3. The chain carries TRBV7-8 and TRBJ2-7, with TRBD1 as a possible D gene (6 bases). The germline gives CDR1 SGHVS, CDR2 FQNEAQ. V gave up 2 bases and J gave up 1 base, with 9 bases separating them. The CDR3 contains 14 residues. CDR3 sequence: CASSLSRGSYEQYF. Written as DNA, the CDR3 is TGTGCCAGCAGCTTAAGCAGGGGATCCTACGAGCAGTACTTC.

CDR3 bases: TGTGCCAGCAGCGTAGGGGCCTCTTATACGCAGTATTTT. Amino acid sequence: CASSVGASYTQYF. The chain combines TRBV9 with TRBJ2-3; D remains unclear. Germline V lookup: CDR1 SGDLS, CDR2 YYNGEE. The V end lost 0 bases, the J end lost 7 bases, and 9 bases lay between the germline ends. The CDR3 spans 13 residues.

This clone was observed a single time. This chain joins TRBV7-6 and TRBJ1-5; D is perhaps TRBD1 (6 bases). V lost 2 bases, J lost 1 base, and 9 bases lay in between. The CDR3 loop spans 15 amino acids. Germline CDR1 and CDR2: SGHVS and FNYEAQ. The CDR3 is CASSLTQGSNQPQHF. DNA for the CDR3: TGTGCCAGCAGCTTAACTCAGGGGAGCAATCAGCCCCAGCATTTT.

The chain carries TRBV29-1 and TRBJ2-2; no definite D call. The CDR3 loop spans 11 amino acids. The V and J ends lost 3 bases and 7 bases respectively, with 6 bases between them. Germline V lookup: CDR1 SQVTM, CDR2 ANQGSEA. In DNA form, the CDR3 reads TGCAGCGTTGAGATCAACGGGGAGCTGTTTTTT. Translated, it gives CSVEINGELFF.

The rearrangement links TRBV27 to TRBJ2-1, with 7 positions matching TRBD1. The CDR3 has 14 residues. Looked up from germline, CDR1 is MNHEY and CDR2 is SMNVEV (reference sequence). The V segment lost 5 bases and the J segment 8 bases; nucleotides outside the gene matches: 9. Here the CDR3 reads CASSPLDRDDEQFF. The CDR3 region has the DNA TGTGCCAGCAGTCCCCTCGACAGGGACGATGAGCAGTTCTTC.

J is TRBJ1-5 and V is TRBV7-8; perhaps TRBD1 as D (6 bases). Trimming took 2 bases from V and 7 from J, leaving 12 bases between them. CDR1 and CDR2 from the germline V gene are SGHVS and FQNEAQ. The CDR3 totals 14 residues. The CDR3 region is CASSLWTVRQPQHF. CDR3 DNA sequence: TGTGCCAGCAGCTTATGGACAGTCAGACAGCCCCAGCATTTT.

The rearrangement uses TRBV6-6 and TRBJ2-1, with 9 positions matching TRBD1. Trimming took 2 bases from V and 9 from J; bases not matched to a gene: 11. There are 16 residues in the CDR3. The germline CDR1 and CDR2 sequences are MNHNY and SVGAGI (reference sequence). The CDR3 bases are TGTGCCAGCAGTTACAAGGGGGACAGGGCTTTCGGTGAGCAGTTCTTC. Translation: CASSYKGDRAFGEQFF.

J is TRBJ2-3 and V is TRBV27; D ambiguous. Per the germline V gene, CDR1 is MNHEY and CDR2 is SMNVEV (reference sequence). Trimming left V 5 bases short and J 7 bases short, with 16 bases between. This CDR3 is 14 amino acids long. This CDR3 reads CASSPKTIGHTQYF. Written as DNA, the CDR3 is TGTGCCAGCAGTCCCAAAACGATCGGCCATACGCAGTATTTT.

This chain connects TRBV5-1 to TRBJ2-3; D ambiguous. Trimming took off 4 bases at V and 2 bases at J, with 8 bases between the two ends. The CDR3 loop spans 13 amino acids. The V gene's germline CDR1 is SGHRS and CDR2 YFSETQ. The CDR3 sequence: CASSALPTDTQYF. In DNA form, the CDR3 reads TGCGCCAGCAGCGCGCTCCCCACAGATACGCAGTATTTT.

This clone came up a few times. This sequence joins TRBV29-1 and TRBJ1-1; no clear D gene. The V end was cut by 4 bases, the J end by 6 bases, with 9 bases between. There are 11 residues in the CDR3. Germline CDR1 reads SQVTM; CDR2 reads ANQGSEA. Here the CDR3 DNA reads TGCAGCGTTGTAGGACGGGCTGAAGCTTTCTTT. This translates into CSVVGRAEAFF.

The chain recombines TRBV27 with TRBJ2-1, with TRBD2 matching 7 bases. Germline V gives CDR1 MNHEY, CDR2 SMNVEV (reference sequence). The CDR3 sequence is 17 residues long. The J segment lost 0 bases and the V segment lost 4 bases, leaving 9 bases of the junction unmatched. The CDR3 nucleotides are TGTGCCAGCAGTTCCGTCCGAGCGGGAAGCTCCTACAATGAGCAGTTCTTC. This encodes CASSSVRAGSSYNEQFF.

The CDR3 spells CASSPRPAGPYNEQFF. CDR3 DNA: TGTGCCAGCAGCCCGAGGCCAGCGGGTCCCTACAATGAGCAGTTCTTC. J is TRBJ2-1 and V is TRBV9; D is possibly TRBD2 (6 bases). Germline lookup yields CDR1 SGDLS and CDR2 YYNGEE. V was clipped by 4 bases and J by 2 bases, with 16 bases between them. This CDR3 has 16 residues.

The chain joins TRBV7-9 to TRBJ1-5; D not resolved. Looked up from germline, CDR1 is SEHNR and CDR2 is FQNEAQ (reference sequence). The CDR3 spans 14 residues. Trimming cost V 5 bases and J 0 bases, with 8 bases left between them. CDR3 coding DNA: TGTGCCAGCAGCGACTCGGTTAGCAATCAGCCCCAGCATTTT. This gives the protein CASSDSVSNQPQHF.